This TCR beta chain was documented in a study of vaccination and CD4 T cells after COVID-19. V was cut by 1 base and J by 0 bases, with 6 bases left in between. Per germline, CDR1 SSHAT and CDR2 FNYEAQ (reference sequence). The CDR3 runs 15 residues. Treatment specified: approximately nine-day PBMC culture with coronavirus spike peptide pools or control peptides (ViraFEST assay). The assay that was used to sequence DNA from cultured CD4+ T cells was the Oncomine TCR Beta short-read assay. TCRdb fed the PCR reads into MiXCR, producing one record per CDR3 protein. The sample holds around 19,000 distinct CDR3 sequences, more than 50% seen once. Concerning this clonotype: What it binds is unknown.

V is TRBV7-7 and J is TRBJ2-2, with D unclear. The material sequenced was CD4+ T cells from blood, cultured in vitro. This clonotype originated in a human donor who had recovered from COVID-19. The CDR3, as DNA: TGTGCCAGCAGCTTAGGGCGGACGAACACCGGGGAGCTGTTTTTT. It yields the protein CASSLGRTNTGELFF.